This T cell receptor beta chain appears in the sequencing data of a study of cytomegalovirus exposure and HLA in healthy donors. With regard to this clone: The target antigen is unknown.

The PCR made use of 60 Vbeta and 13 Jbeta primers. The protocol was immunoSEQ multiplex PCR, while the TCRdb copy is restricted to in-frame clones and leaves out a portion. Here the sample spans 65,000 or so clones, roughly 80% being singletons. Regarding the study as a whole: The authors listed 150 to 200 TCR beta chains as cytomegalovirus-associated. It was only CMV serostatus that was available as immune exposure information.

Source material: PBMCs. The receptor was derived from a girl between 5 and 17 years old in good health and CMV-seropositive.

The DNA of the CDR3 is TGTGCCAGCAGCTCCGGGACTCAGACCGGGGAGCTGTTTTTT. Encoded protein: CASSSGTQTGELFF. The chain recombines TRBV11-2 with TRBJ2-2, with D perhaps matching TRBD2 (6 bases). V was cut by 4 bases and J by 5 bases, with 11 bases left in between. Germline V lookup: CDR1 SGHAT, CDR2 FQNNGV. CDR3 size: 14 residues.